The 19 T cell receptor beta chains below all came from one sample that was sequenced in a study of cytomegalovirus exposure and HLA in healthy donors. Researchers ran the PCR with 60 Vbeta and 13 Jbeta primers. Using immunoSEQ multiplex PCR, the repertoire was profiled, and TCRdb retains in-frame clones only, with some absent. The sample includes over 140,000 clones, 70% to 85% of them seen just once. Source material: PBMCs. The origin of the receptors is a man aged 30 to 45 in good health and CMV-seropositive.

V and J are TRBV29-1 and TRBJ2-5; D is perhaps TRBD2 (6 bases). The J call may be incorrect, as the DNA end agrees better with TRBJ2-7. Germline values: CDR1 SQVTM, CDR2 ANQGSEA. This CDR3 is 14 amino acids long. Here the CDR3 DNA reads TGCAGCGTATCAAGGGACTCAAACTCCTACGAGCAGTACTTC. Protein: CSVSRDSNSYEQYF.

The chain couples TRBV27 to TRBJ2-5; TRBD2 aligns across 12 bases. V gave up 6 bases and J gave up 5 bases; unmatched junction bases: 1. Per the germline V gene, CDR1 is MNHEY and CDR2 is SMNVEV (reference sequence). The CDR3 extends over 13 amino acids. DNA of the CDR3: TGTGCCAGCAGGACTAGCGGGAGTGAGACCCAGTACTTC. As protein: CASRTSGSETQYF.

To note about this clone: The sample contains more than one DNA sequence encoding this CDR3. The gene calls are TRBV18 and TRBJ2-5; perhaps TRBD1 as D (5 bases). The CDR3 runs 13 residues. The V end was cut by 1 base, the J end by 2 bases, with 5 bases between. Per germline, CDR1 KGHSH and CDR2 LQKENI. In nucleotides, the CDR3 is TGTGCCAGCTCACCACGACAGCAAGAGACCCAGTACTTC. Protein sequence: CASSPRQQETQYF.

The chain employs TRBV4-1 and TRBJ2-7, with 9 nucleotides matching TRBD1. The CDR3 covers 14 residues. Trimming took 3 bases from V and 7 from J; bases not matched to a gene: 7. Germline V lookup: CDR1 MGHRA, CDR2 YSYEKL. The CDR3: CASSQTGGPLEQYF. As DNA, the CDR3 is TGCGCCAGCAGCCAGACAGGGGGTCCGTTAGAGCAGTACTTC.

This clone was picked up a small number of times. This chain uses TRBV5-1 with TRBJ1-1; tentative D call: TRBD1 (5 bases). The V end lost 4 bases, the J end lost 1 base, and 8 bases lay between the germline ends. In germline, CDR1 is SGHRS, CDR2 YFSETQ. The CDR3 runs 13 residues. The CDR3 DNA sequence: TGCGCCAGCAGCGCCCAGGGGAACACTGAAGCTTTCTTT. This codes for CASSAQGNTEAFF.

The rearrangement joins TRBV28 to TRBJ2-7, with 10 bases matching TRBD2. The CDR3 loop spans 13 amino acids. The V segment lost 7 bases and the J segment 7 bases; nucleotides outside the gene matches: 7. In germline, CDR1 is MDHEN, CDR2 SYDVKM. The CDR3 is CASTPVAGGEQYF. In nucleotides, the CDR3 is TGTGCCAGCACCCCTGTAGCGGGAGGTGAGCAGTACTTC.

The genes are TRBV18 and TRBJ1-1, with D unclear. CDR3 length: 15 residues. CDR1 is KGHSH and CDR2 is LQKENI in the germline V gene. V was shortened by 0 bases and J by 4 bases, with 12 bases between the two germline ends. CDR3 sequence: CASSPPRARGTEAFF. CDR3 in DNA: TGTGCCAGCTCACCACCCCGAGCCCGAGGCACTGAAGCTTTCTTT.

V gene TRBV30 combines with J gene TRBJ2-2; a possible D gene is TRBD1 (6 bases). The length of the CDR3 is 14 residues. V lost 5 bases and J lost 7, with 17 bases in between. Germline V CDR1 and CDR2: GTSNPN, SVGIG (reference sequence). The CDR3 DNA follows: TGTGCCTGGGCTACAGGGTCGGGGCACGGGGAGCTGTTTTTT. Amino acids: CAWATGSGHGELFF. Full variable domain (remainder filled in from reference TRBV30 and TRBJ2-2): SQTIHQWPATLVQPVGSPLSLECTVEGTSNPNLYWYRQAAGRGLQLLFYSVGIGQISSEVPQNLSASRPQDRQFILSSKKLLLSDSGFYLCAWATGSGHGELFFGEGSRLTVL.

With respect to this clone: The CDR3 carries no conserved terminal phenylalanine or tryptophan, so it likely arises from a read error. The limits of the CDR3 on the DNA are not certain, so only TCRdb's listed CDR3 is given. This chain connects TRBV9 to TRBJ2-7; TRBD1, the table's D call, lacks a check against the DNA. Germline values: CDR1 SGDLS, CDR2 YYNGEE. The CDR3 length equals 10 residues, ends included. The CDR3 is CASSVGTGVC.

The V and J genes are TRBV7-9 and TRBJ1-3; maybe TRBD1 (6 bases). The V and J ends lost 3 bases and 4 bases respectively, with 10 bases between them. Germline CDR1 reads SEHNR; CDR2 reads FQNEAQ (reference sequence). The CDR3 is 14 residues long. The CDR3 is CASSFEGVGNTIYF. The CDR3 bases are TGTGCCAGCAGCTTTGAGGGGGTCGGAAACACCATATATTTT.

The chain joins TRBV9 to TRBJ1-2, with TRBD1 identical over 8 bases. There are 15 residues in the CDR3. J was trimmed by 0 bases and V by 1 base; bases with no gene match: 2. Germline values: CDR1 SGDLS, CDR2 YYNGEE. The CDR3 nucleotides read TGTGCCAGCAGCGTAACAGGGGGAGCTAACTATGGCTACACCTTC. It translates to CASSVTGGANYGYTF.

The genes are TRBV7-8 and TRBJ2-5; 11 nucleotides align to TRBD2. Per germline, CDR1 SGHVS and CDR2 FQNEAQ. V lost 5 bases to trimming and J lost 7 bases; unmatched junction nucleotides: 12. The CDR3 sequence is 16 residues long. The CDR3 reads CASSPGLAVPKGTQYF. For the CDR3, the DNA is TGTGCCAGCAGCCCGGGACTAGCGGTACCAAAAGGGACCCAGTACTTC.

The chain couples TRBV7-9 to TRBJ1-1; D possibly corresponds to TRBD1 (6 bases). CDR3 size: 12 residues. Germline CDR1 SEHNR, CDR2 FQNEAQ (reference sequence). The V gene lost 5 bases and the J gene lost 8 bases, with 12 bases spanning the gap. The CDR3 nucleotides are TGTGCCAGCAGCACACAGGGTTCAGAAGCTTTCTTT. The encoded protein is CASSTQGSEAFF.

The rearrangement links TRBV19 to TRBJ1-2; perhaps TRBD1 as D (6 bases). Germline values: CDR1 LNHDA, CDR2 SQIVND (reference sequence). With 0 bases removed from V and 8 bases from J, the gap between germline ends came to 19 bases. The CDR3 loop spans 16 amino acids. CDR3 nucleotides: TGTGCCAGTAGTATAGATCGAGGGGGAGCGAGAGGCGGCTACACCTTC. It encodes CASSIDRGGARGGYTF.

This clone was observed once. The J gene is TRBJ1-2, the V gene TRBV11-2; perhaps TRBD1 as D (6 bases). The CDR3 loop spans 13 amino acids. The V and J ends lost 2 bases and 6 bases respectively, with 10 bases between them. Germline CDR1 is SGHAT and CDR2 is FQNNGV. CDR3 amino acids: CASSLQGLDGYTF. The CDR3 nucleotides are TGTGCCAGCAGCTTACAGGGGTTGGATGGCTACACCTTC.

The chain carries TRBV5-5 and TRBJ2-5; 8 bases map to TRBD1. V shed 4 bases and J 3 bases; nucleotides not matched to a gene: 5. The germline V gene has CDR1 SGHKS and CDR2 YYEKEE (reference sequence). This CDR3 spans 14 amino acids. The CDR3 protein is CASSGRDRKETQYF. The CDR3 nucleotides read TGTGCCAGCAGCGGCCGGGACAGGAAAGAGACCCAGTACTTC.

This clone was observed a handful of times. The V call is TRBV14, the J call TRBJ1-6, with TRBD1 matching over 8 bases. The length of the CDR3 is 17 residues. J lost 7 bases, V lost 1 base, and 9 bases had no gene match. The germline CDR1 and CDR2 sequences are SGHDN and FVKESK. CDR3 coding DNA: TGTGCCAGCAGCCAAGGTTTGCGCAGGGGGCCAAATTCACCCCTCCACTTT. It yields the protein CASSQGLRRGPNSPLHF.

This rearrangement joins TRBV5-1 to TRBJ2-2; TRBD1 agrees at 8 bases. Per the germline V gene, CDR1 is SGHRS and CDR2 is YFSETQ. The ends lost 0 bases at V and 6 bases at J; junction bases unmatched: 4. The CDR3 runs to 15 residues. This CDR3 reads CASSLAGQDPGELFF. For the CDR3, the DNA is TGCGCCAGCAGCTTGGCGGGACAGGACCCCGGGGAGCTGTTTTTT.

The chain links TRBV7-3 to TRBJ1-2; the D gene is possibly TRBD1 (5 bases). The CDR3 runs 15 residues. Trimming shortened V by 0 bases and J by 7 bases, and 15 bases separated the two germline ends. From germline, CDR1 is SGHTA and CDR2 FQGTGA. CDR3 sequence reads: CASSLTPGDSFGYTF. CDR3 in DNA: TGTGCCAGCAGCTTAACGCCGGGGGATTCCTTTGGCTACACCTTC.